This entry concerns a single TCR beta chain. What it binds is unknown. The PCR contained 60 Vbeta and 13 Jbeta primers. Sequenced by immunoSEQ multiplex PCR; TCRdb stores in-frame clones only, minus some. This table holds some 180,000 clones, 76% found once. The entry originates in a study of cytomegalovirus exposure and HLA in healthy donors. Germline V lookup: CDR1 SGHTA, CDR2 FQGNSA. The CDR3 runs to 14 residues. J was trimmed by 11 bases and V by 5 bases; bases with no gene match: 7. Study results and caveats: A further, later analysis showed that HLA-associated TCR beta chains (compared with equally common others) were more clonally expanded. Per a prior analysis, the majority of TCR beta V segments were productive roughly 87% or roughly 30% of the time. In a later analysis, at a false discovery rate of 0.05, roughly 16,000 TCR beta sequences matched HLA alleles.

The origin of this receptor is a man aged 18 to 30 in good health and CMV-seronegative. Sequences were obtained from PBMCs. This rearrangement joins TRBV7-2 to TRBJ2-7; 15 bases align to TRBD2. The CDR3 protein is CASSPRTSGGAKYF. DNA for the CDR3: TGTGCCAGCAGCCCGAGGACTAGCGGGGGGGCAAAGTACTTC.